This passage covers 20 T cell receptor beta chains from one sample sequenced in a study of control samples from healthy donors and cancer patients. Profiled with immunoSEQ multiplex PCR; TCRdb holds only in-frame clones, not every one. Here the sample spans 210,000 or so clones, over 80% being singletons. The sequencing input was blood. All receptors come from a man aged 25 to 45 in good health.

J is TRBJ2-1 and V is TRBV11-3, with D unresolved. The germline CDR1 and CDR2 sequences are SGHNT and YENEEA. The V end lost 5 bases, the J end lost 6 bases, and 5 bases lay between the germline ends. The CDR3 consists of 11 residues. CDR3: CASSLLNEQFF. CDR3 coding DNA: TGTGCCAGCAGCCTACTCAATGAGCAGTTCTTC.

This clone was picked up one time. The chain has TRBV7-9 and TRBJ1-5; the D gene is possibly TRBD1 (6 bases). Germline-derived CDR1 and CDR2 are SEHNR and FQNEAQ (reference sequence). This CDR3 contains 13 residues. V gave up 3 bases and J gave up 5 bases, with 8 bases separating them. CDR3 amino acids: CASSLTGHQPQHF. CDR3 bases: TGTGCCAGCAGCTTGACAGGCCATCAGCCCCAGCATTTT.

The chain couples TRBV3-1 (or the pseudogene TRBV3-2) to TRBJ1-1, with 9 bases fitting TRBD1. The CDR3 spans 13 residues. Germline V gene sequence: CDR1 LGHDT, CDR2 YNNKEL (reference sequence). The J segment lost 12 bases and the V segment lost 3 bases, leaving 8 bases of the junction unmatched. This CDR3 reads CASSQKGQGKTFF. CDR3 nucleotide sequence: TGTGCCAGCAGCCAGAAGGGACAGGGAAAAACTTTCTTT.

CDR3 DNA: TGTGCCAGCAGCCAAGGCCGGGGACAACGCAATGAGCAGTTCTTC. Translation: CASSQGRGQRNEQFF. V usage is TRBV3-1 (or the pseudogene TRBV3-2) and J usage is TRBJ2-1; D may be TRBD1 (6 bases). Per germline, CDR1 LGHDT and CDR2 YNNKEL (reference sequence). The CDR3 contains 15 residues. V was trimmed by 1 base and J by 6 bases, leaving 13 bases between them.

The gene calls are TRBV7-8 and TRBJ1-1, with D perhaps TRBD1 (5 bases). Germline CDR1 is SGHVS and CDR2 is FQNEAQ. V was cut by 1 base and J by 1 base, with 10 bases left in between. The CDR3 runs to 15 residues. DNA for the CDR3: TGTGCCAGCAGCTTAGAGTGGGGCACGAACACTGAAGCTTTCTTT. Protein sequence: CASSLEWGTNTEAFF.

This clone was picked up many times. V usage is TRBV19 and J usage is TRBJ2-1, with D perhaps TRBD2 (5 bases). Deletions cut 3 bases from V and 5 bases from J, with 17 bases between. Germline V gene data show CDR1 as LNHDA and CDR2 as SQIVND (reference sequence). The CDR3 runs 16 residues. The CDR3 loop is CASSIGQRQIHNEQFF. CDR3 nucleotide sequence: TGTGCCAGTAGTATTGGTCAGCGGCAAATTCACAATGAGCAGTTCTTC.

CDR3 coding DNA: TGTGCCAGCAGTAAAGCGGACGGGGCGAGGGAGCAGTACTTC. Protein product: CASSKADGAREQYF. The chain couples TRBV7-9 to TRBJ2-7, with D possibly being TRBD1 or TRBD2 (5 bases each). Between the trimmed V and J ends, which lost 6 bases and 7 bases, there was a span of 19 bases. The CDR3 has 14 amino acids. The V gene's germline CDR1 is SEHNR and CDR2 FQNEAQ (reference sequence).

The CDR3 nucleotides are TGTGCCAGCAGCTTACAGGGTTTTCGCTACGAGCAGTACTTC. It translates to CASSLQGFRYEQYF. The chain couples TRBV11-2 to TRBJ2-7; weak D call: TRBD1 (5 bases). Germline-derived CDR1 and CDR2 are SGHAT and FQNNGV. The V and J ends lost 2 bases and 3 bases respectively, with 11 bases between them. CDR3 size: 14 residues.

CDR3 sequence (DNA): TGTGCCAGCTCACCGGGACAGCCTTATAATTCACCCCTCCACTTT. As protein: CASSPGQPYNSPLHF. This sequence joins TRBV18 and TRBJ1-6; TRBD1 aligns across 7 bases. Trimming at V came to 3 bases and at J to 4 bases, leaving 3 bases not matched to a gene. The CDR3 sequence is 15 residues long. Germline loops: CDR1 KGHSH, CDR2 LQKENI.

J is TRBJ1-6 and V is TRBV9; D is ambiguous. The germline V gene encodes CDR1 SGDLS and CDR2 YYNGEE. Trimming cost V 4 bases and J 7 bases, with 18 bases left between them. The CDR3 has 16 residues. The chain's CDR3 is CASSPSAGSGNSPLHF. The CDR3 DNA is TGTGCCAGCAGCCCGTCCGCCGGATCGGGGAATTCACCCCTCCACTTT. Full variable domain (outside the CDR3, taken from reference TRBV9 and TRBJ1-6): DSGVTQTPKHLITATGQRVTLRCSPRSGDLSVYWYQQSLDQGLQFLIQYYNGEERAKGNILERFSAQQFPDLHSELNLSSLELGDSALYFCASSPSAGSGNSPLHFGNGTRLTVT.

This clone was counted many times. The sample holds other DNA sequences that translate to the same CDR3. J is TRBJ2-2 and V is TRBV6-4, with D perhaps matching TRBD2 (5 bases). This CDR3 has 13 residues. Per the germline V gene, CDR1 is MRHNA and CDR2 is SNTAGT. Trimming removed 3 bases from V and 4 bases from J, with 6 bases in between. The CDR3 DNA follows: TGTGCCAGCAGTGATCGGGGCACCGGGGAGCTGTTTTTT. Protein product: CASSDRGTGELFF.

The chain has TRBV19 and TRBJ2-1; no reliable D call. From germline, CDR1 is LNHDA and CDR2 SQIVND (reference sequence). Trimming stripped 6 bases from V and 8 bases from J, with 14 bases between. This CDR3 contains 13 residues. The CDR3: CASSYSKYYEQFF. The CDR3 region has the DNA TGTGCCAGTAGCTACTCCAAGTACTATGAGCAGTTCTTC.

Points on this clone: The identical CDR3 is also encoded by other nucleotide sequences in the sample. The chain's CDR3 is CASSLGGSYNEQFF. DNA for the CDR3: TGCGCCAGCAGCTTGGGGGGCTCCTACAATGAGCAGTTCTTC. The V call is TRBV5-1, the J call TRBJ2-1; no clear D gene. The CDR3 has 14 amino acids. Trimming took off 0 bases at V and 0 bases at J, with 4 bases between the two ends. Germline V gene data show CDR1 as SGHRS and CDR2 as YFSETQ. Full variable domain (remainder filled in from reference TRBV5-1 and TRBJ2-1): KAGVTQTPRYLIKTRGQQVTLSCSPISGHRSVSWYQQTPGQGLQFLFEYFSETQRNKGNFPGRFSGRQFSNSRSEMNVSTLELGDSALYLCASSLGGSYNEQFFGPGTRLTVL.

The chain joins TRBV29-1 to TRBJ1-3; D ambiguous. Germline assignment: CDR1 SQVTM and CDR2 ANQGSEA. This CDR3 spans 14 amino acids. Deletions cut 1 base from V and 0 bases from J, with 7 bases between. The CDR3: CSVEGRNSGNTIYF. CDR3 nucleotide sequence: TGCAGCGTTGAAGGTCGGAACTCTGGAAACACCATATATTTT.

V usage is TRBV28 and J usage is TRBJ2-4; 9 bases fit TRBD1. The CDR3 loop spans 15 amino acids. Germline V gene data show CDR1 as MDHEN and CDR2 as SYDVKM. V was pared by 6 bases and J by 4 bases, with 7 bases of the junction left unmatched. CDR3 sequence: CASRSTGTGKNIQYF. CDR3 nucleotide sequence: TGTGCCAGCAGATCGACCGGGACAGGGAAAAACATTCAGTACTTC.

The chain joins TRBV7-9 to TRBJ1-2, with D unresolved. CDR3 length: 14 residues. V was clipped by 1 base and J by 4 bases, with 10 bases between them. Germline CDR1 reads SEHNR; CDR2 reads FQNEAQ (reference sequence). The chain's CDR3 is CASSLDTKSYGYTF. Here the CDR3 DNA reads TGTGCCAGCAGCTTAGATACAAAGAGCTATGGCTACACCTTC. Variable domain in full (rest from reference TRBV7-9 and TRBJ1-2): DTGVSQNPRHKITKRGQNVTFRCDPISEHNRLYWYRQTLGQGPEFLTYFQNEAQLEKSRLLSDRFSAERPKGSFSTLEIQRTEQGDSAMYLCASSLDTKSYGYTFGSGTRLTVV.

V gene TRBV5-5 combines with J gene TRBJ1-2, with 8 positions matching TRBD1. From germline, CDR1 is SGHKS and CDR2 YYEKEE (reference sequence). This CDR3 spans 13 amino acids. J was trimmed by 5 bases and V by 0 bases; bases with no gene match: 0. DNA of the CDR3: TGTGCCAGCAGCTTGGGGACAGGGTATGGCTACACCTTC. Its translation: CASSLGTGYGYTF.

This chain uses TRBV6-2 or TRBV6-3 with TRBJ1-5, with D perhaps TRBD1 (5 bases). Germline CDR1 is MNHEY and CDR2 is SVGEGT. The V gene lost 7 bases and the J gene lost 2 bases, with 21 bases spanning the gap. The CDR3 is 17 amino acids. This CDR3 is CASNPPGASYGNQPQHF. The CDR3, as DNA: TGTGCCAGCAACCCTCCCGGGGCGTCATACGGCAATCAGCCCCAGCATTTT.

This chain uses TRBV2 with TRBJ2-1, with D possibly being TRBD1 (6 bases). The ends were cut back, 8 bases at V and 10 bases at J, with 15 bases in the middle. The germline V gene encodes CDR1 SNHLY and CDR2 FYNNEI. This CDR3 has 12 amino acids. The CDR3 protein is CASEDQGREQFF. CDR3 bases: TGTGCCAGCGAAGACCAGGGGCGGGAGCAGTTCTTC. Full variable domain (outside the CDR3, taken from reference TRBV2 and TRBJ2-1): EPEVTQTPSHQVTQMGQEVILRCVPISNHLYFYWYRQILGQKVEFLVSFYNNEISEKSEIFDDQFSVERPDGSNFTLKIRSTKLEDSAMYFCASEDQGREQFFGPGTRLTVL.

The chain combines TRBV27 with TRBJ1-4, with D hard to call. The CDR3 totals 15 residues. Trimming took off 7 bases at V and 0 bases at J, with 12 bases between the two ends. Per the germline V gene, CDR1 is MNHEY and CDR2 is SMNVEV (reference sequence). The CDR3 loop is CASNPNGATNEKLFF. In nucleotides, the CDR3 is TGTGCCAGCAACCCCAACGGTGCAACTAATGAAAAACTGTTTTTT.